This record looks at one TCR beta chain sequence and its context. CDR3 size: 18 residues. Germline trimming cut 1 base from V and 5 bases from J; bases unmatched to any gene: 15. The germline CDR1 and CDR2 sequences are SGHTA and FQGNSA. Authors' methods: The authors estimated nucleated cell counts from reference gene primer amplification. The protocol was immunoSEQ multiplex PCR, while the TCRdb copy is restricted to in-frame clones and leaves out a portion. The V and J calls and clone size come from that table; D and trimming were worked out from the DNA. This sample has under 150,000 clones; approximately 90% occur once, and the top ten carry 4.6%. The record originates from a study of blood T cell repertoires in COVID-19. Study summary: Samples came from the United States, Italy and Spain, spanning acute and convalescent COVID-19. The cDNA or gDNA used as material had been derived from T cells, B-cell-depleted T cells, or PBMCs.

This receptor was taken from a woman in her 50s with acute or convalescent COVID-19. This chain uses TRBV7-2 with TRBJ2-3, with 7 bases matching TRBD2. The sequencing input was peripheral blood. CDR3 bases: TGTGCCAGCAGCTTAGTAGCTAGCGGTGGGGGACTTAGAGATACGCAGTATTTT. Its translation is CASSLVASGGGLRDTQYF. Based on the CDR3 plus reference TRBV7-2 and TRBJ2-3, the full variable domain is GAGVSQSPSNKVTEKGKDVELRCDPISGHTALYWYRQSLGQGLEFLIYFQGNSAPDKSGLPSDRFSAERTGGSVSTLTIQRTQQEDSAVYLCASSLVASGGGLRDTQYFGPGTRLTVL.